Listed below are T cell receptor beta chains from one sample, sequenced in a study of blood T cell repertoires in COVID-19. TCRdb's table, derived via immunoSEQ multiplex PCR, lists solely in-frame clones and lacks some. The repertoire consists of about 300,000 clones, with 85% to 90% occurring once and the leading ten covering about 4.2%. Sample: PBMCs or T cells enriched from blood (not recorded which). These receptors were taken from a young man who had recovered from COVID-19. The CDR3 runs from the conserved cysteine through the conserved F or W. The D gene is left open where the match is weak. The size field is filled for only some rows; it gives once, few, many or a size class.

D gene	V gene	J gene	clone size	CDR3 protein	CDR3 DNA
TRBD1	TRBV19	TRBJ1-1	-	CASSIGTGNTEAFF	TGTGCCAGTAGTATAGGGACAGGGAACACTGAAGCTTTCTTT
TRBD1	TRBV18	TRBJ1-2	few	CASSPPARQGNYGYTF	TGTGCCAGCTCACCACCCGCCAGACAGGGAAACTATGGCTACACCTTC
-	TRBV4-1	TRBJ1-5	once	CASSQGDGGAGQPQHF	TGCGCCAGCAGCCAAGGCGATGGGGGGGCCGGTCAGCCCCAGCATTTT
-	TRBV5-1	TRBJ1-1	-	CASSLGGQPNTEAFF	TGCGCCAGCAGCTTGGGAGGACAGCCGAACACTGAAGCTTTCTTT
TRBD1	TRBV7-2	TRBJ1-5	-	CASSPTGSLLNQPQHF	TGTGCCAGCAGCCCGACAGGGTCCCTACTCAATCAGCCCCAGCATTTT
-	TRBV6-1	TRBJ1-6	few	CASSDRVGPLHF	TGTGCCAGCAGTGATCGGGTCGGACCCCTCCACTTT
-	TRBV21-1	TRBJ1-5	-	CASSLHHRGCNQPQHF	TGTGCCAGCAGCCTCCATCATAGGGGCTGCAATCAGCCCCAGCATTTT
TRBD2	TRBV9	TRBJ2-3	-	CASSVESGGAWTQYF	TGTGCCAGCAGCGTCGAAAGCGGGGGGGCTTGGACGCAGTATTTT
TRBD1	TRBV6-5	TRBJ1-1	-	CASSWPAGGARTEAFF	TGTGCCAGCAGTTGGCCCGCAGGGGGCGCGAGGACTGAAGCTTTCTTT
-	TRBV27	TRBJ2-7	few	CASSLGQGWGEQYF	TGTGCCAGCAGTTTAGGGCAGGGATGGGGCGAGCAGTACTTC
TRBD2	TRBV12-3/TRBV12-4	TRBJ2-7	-	CASRWGGSDEQYF	TGTGCCAGCCGCTGGGGGGGAAGCGACGAGCAGTACTTC
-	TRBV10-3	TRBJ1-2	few	CAISRGQDSYGYTF	TGTGCCATCAGTCGGGGTCAGGACAGCTATGGCTACACCTTC
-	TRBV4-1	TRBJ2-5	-	CASSQDFRAVQETQYF	TGCGCCAGCAGCCAAGATTTCAGAGCGGTTCAAGAGACCCAGTACTTC
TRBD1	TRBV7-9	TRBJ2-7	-	CASSLQGATFYEQYF	TGTGCCAGCAGCTTACAGGGGGCCACCTTCTACGAGCAGTACTTC
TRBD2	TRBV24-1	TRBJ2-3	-	CATSDRLAGGKDTQYF	TGTGCCACCAGTGACCGACTAGCGGGAGGGAAAGATACGCAGTATTTT
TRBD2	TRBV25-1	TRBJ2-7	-	CASSWTSVGEQYF	TGTGCCAGCAGTTGGACTAGTGTCGGCGAGCAGTACTTC
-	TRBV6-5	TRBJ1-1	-	CASIPGGRLGTEAFF	TGTGCCAGTATACCCGGGGGTAGATTGGGCACTGAAGCTTTCTTT
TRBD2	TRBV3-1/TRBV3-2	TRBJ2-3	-	CASSQVGAGGDTQYF	TGTGCCAGCAGCCAAGTCGGGGCGGGAGGAGATACGCAGTATTTT
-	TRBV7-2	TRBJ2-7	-	CASRGGVAYEQYF	TGTGCCAGCAGGGGGGGTGTCGCCTACGAGCAGTACTTC
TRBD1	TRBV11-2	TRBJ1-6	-	CASSRRGQGGSESPLHF	TGTGCCAGCAGCCGACGGGGACAGGGAGGATCGGAATCACCCCTCCACTTT
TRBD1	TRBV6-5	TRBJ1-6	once	CASSWDRTNSPLHF	TGTGCCAGCAGTTGGGACAGAACTAATTCACCCCTCCACTTT
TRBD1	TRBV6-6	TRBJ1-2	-	CASRPGTGVYGYTF	TGTGCCAGCAGGCCCGGGACAGGGGTGTATGGCTACACCTTC
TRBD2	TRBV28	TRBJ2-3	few	CASSLAGGPADTQYF	TGTGCCAGCAGTTTAGCGGGGGGGCCGGCAGATACGCAGTATTTT
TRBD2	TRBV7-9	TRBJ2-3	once	CASSGTGGTDTQYF	TGTGCCAGCAGCGGAACCGGGGGGACAGATACGCAGTATTTT
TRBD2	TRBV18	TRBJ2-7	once	CATSPREGYEQYF	TGTGCCACCTCACCCAGGGAGGGCTACGAGCAGTACTTC
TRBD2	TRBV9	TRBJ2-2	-	CASRPLAGVTGELFF	TGTGCCAGCCGACCACTAGCGGGAGTTACCGGGGAGCTGTTTTTT
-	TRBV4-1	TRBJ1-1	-	CASSQYGGEAFF	TGCGCCAGCAGCCAATACGGCGGTGAAGCTTTCTTT
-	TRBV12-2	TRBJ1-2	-	CASRLDQIRQASLSLANYGYTF	TGTGCAAGTCGCTTAGACCAGATCCGACAGGCTTCTTTGAGTTTAGCTAACTATGGCTACACCTTC
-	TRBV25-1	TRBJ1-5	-	CASSVTGINQPQHF	TGTGCCAGCAGTGTTACAGGGATTAATCAGCCCCAGCATTTT
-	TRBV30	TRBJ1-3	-	CAWTTGGNTIYF	TGTGCCTGGACGACGGGTGGAAACACCATATATTTT
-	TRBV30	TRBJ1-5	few	CAWGRGYQPQHF	TGTGCCTGGGGCAGGGGTTATCAGCCCCAGCATTTT
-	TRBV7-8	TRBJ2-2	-	CASSLAGRTGELFF	TGTGCCAGCAGCTTAGCGGGGCGGACCGGGGAGCTGTTTTTT
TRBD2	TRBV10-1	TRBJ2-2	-	CASSEGFGGSPPGELFF	TGCGCCAGCAGTGAGGGGTTCGGCGGGAGTCCGCCCGGGGAGCTGTTTTTT
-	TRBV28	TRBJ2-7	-	CASSSTGTSLGEQYF	TGTGCCAGCAGTTCCACCGGGACAAGCTTAGGGGAGCAGTACTTC
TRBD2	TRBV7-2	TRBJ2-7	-	CASSPSGNSYEQYF	TGTGCCAGCAGCCCCAGCGGGAACTCCTACGAGCAGTACTTC
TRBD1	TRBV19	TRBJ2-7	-	CASSSQGARSYEQYF	TGTGCCAGTAGTTCACAGGGGGCGCGTTCCTACGAGCAGTACTTC
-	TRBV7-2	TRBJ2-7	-	CASSFGGDYEQYF	TGTGCCAGCAGCTTCGGCGGGGATTACGAGCAGTACTTC
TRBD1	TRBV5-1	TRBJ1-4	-	CASSEGQGGNEKLFF	TGCGCCAGCAGCGAAGGACAGGGTGGTAATGAAAAACTGTTTTTT
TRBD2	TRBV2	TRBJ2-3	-	CASSEIGGLVGTQYF	TGTGCCAGCAGTGAAATTGGGGGACTAGTAGGGACGCAGTATTTT
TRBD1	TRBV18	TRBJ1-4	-	CASSPNTGENEKLFF	TGTGCCAGCTCACCCAACACAGGGGAGAATGAAAAACTGTTTTTT
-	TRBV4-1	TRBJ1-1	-	CASSHHRSAMNTEAFF	TGCGCCAGCAGCCATCACAGGAGCGCCATGAACACTGAAGCTTTCTTT
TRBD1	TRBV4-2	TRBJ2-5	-	CASSQGNYRGYQETQYF	TGTGCCAGCAGCCAAGGAAACTACAGGGGGTACCAAGAGACCCAGTACTTC
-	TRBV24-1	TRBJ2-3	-	CATSDGRLDTQYF	TGTGCCACCAGTGACGGGAGATTAGATACGCAGTATTTT
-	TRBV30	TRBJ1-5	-	CAWSVLGGTRNQPQHF	TGTGCCTGGAGTGTACTGGGAGGGACGCGCAATCAGCCCCAGCATTTT
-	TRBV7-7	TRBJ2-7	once	CASSLDPGGGYEQYF	TGTGCTAGCAGCTTAGATCCAGGGGGAGGCTACGAGCAGTACTTC
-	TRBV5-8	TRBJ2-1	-	CASSLGSNSEQFF	TGTGCCAGCAGCTTGGGCTCTAACAGTGAGCAGTTCTTC
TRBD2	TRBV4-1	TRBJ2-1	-	CASSQAPQGLTNEQFF	TGCGCCAGCAGCCAAGCCCCGCAGGGACTAACCAATGAGCAGTTCTTC
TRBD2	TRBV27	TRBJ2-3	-	CASTQGGLGTQYF	TGTGCCAGCACCCAAGGGGGACTAGGCACGCAGTATTTT
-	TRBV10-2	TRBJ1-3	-	CASSEPGQGNTIYF	TGCGCCAGCAGTGAACCAGGGCAAGGAAACACCATATATTTT
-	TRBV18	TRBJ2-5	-	CASSPLRGARGETQYF	TGTGCCAGCTCACCTCTGCGGGGAGCGAGGGGAGAGACCCAGTACTTC
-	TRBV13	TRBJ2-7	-	CASTRDPRVEQYF	TGTGCCAGCACCCGAGACCCCAGGGTCGAGCAGTACTTC
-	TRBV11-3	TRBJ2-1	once	CASSLEASHEQFF	TGTGCCAGCAGCTTAGAGGCTAGCCATGAGCAGTTCTTC
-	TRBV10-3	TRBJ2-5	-	CAISEGTKETQYF	TGTGCCATCAGTGAGGGGACAAAGGAGACCCAGTACTTC
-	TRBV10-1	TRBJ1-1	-	CASSGPVRTEAFF	TGCGCCAGCAGTGGGCCGGTGAGGACTGAAGCTTTCTTT
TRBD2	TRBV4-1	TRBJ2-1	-	CASSDRTSGGVGEQFF	TGCGCCAGCAGCGACCGGACTAGCGGGGGGGTCGGTGAGCAGTTCTTC